Below, 11 T cell receptor beta chains from the same sample are listed, as sequenced in a study of T cell responses to AZD1222 COVID-19 vaccine. TCRdb's table, derived via immunoSEQ multiplex PCR, lists solely in-frame clones and lacks some. The sample has about 97,000 clones; roughly 89% are singletons. Here the sequenced sample was peripheral blood, taken on day 0 of AZD1222 vaccination. The receptors come from an adult in good health.

This rearrangement joins TRBV6-2 or TRBV6-3 to TRBJ1-6; D not resolved. The length of the CDR3 is 12 residues. Germline assignment: CDR1 MNHEY and CDR2 SVGEGT. Trimming removed 6 bases at V and 7 bases at J, with 7 bases between. The CDR3, as DNA: TGTGCCAGCAGCCTCCAGAATTCACCCCTCCACTTT. It yields the protein CASSLQNSPLHF.

The chain couples TRBV9 to TRBJ1-1; D call uncertain. The V gene lost 0 bases and the J gene lost 5 bases, with 11 bases spanning the gap. Germline V gene data show CDR1 as SGDLS and CDR2 as YYNGEE. This CDR3 is built from 14 residues. The CDR3 loop is CASSVAARGTEAFF. CDR3 nucleotide sequence: TGTGCCAGCAGCGTAGCGGCTCGTGGTACTGAAGCTTTCTTT.

The gene calls are TRBV5-8 and TRBJ1-3, with D uncertain. This CDR3 is 15 amino acids long. The V end lost 0 bases, the J end lost 2 bases, and 9 bases lay between the germline ends. CDR1 is SGHTS and CDR2 is YDEGEE in the germline V gene. The CDR3 is CASSLGMIAGNTIYF. The DNA of the CDR3 is TGTGCCAGCAGCTTGGGCATGATTGCTGGAAACACCATATATTTT. The variable domain in full, completed from reference TRBV5-8 and TRBJ1-3, reads EAGVTQSPTHLIKTRGQQATLRCSPISGHTSVYWYQQALGLGLQFLLWYDEGEERNRGNFPPRFSGRQFPNYSSELNVNALELEDSALYLCASSLGMIAGNTIYFGEGSWLTVV.

V is TRBV9 and J is TRBJ2-3; TRBD1 matches 8 bases. V gave up 0 bases and J gave up 3 bases; unmatched junction bases: 9. The length of the CDR3 is 17 residues. CDR1 is SGDLS, CDR2 YYNGEE, per germline. For the CDR3, the DNA is TGTGCCAGCAGCGTAGCTAACCAGGGGGCTGGAACAGATACGCAGTATTTT. Residues: CASSVANQGAGTDTQYF.

This chain connects TRBV7-2 to TRBJ2-7; TRBD2 matches 11 bases. V lost 5 bases, J lost 6 bases, and 9 bases stayed unmatched. Germline V gene lookup returns CDR1 SGHTA and CDR2 FQGNSA. The CDR3 runs 15 residues. DNA for the CDR3: TGTGCCAGCAGCCCTCTTAGCGGGGGGGCGGTCGAGCAGTACTTC. Amino acids: CASSPLSGGAVEQYF.

This chain connects TRBV7-2 to TRBJ2-7, with TRBD1 identical over 9 bases. The CDR3 is 14 amino acids. CDR1 is SGHTA, CDR2 FQGNSA, per germline. V lost 5 bases and J lost 5; bases outside the gene matches: 7. The chain's CDR3 is CASSPRTGADEQYF. In DNA, the CDR3 is TGTGCCAGCAGCCCCCGGACAGGGGCGGACGAGCAGTACTTC.

This CDR3 is CASSAGTSGPYEQYF. The CDR3 DNA sequence: TGTGCCAGCAGCGCCGGGACTAGCGGACCCTACGAGCAGTACTTC. The gene calls are TRBV7-9 and TRBJ2-7; 11 positions agree with TRBD2. There are 15 residues in the CDR3. The germline V gene has CDR1 SEHNR and CDR2 FQNEAQ (reference sequence). After removal of 5 bases from V and 2 bases from J, the junction contained 5 bases not matched to a gene. The variable domain in full, with the rest retrieved from reference TRBV7-9 and TRBJ2-7, is DTGVSQNPRHKITKRGQNVTFRCDPISEHNRLYWYRQTLGQGPEFLTYFQNEAQLEKSRLLSDRFSAERPKGSFSTLEIQRTEQGDSAMYLCASSAGTSGPYEQYFGPGTRLTVT.

This chain links TRBV7-2 with TRBJ1-2; tentative D call: TRBD1 (5 bases). The CDR3 is 14 residues long. The V end lost 3 bases, the J end lost 4 bases, and 12 bases lay between the germline ends. Germline lookup yields CDR1 SGHTA and CDR2 FQGNSA. The CDR3 here is CASSFRPGFYGYTF. CDR3 coding DNA: TGTGCCAGCAGCTTCCGTCCAGGGTTCTATGGCTACACCTTC.

The genes are TRBV18 and TRBJ1-1; 10 nucleotides match TRBD1. V shed 5 bases, J shed 11 bases, and the junction held 2 bases outside the gene matches. Germline V gene data show CDR1 as KGHSH and CDR2 as LQKENI. The CDR3 spans 11 residues. The DNA of the CDR3 is TGTGCCAGCTCAGGGACAGGGGCGGCTTTCTTT. Translating it yields CASSGTGAAFF.

This chain connects TRBV18 to TRBJ1-1, with 7 bases identical to TRBD1. Germline V gives CDR1 KGHSH, CDR2 LQKENI. Trimming cost V 6 bases and J 2 bases; bases outside gene matches: 12. CDR3 length equals 16 residues. CDR3 sequence: CASSLRQGGTNTEAFF. The CDR3, as DNA: TGTGCCAGCTCTCTCAGACAGGGAGGCACTAACACTGAAGCTTTCTTT. The full variable domain, rest sourced from reference TRBV18 and TRBJ1-1, is NAGVMQNPRHLVRRRGQEARLRCSPMKGHSHVYWYRQLPEEGLKFMVYLQKENIIDESGMPKERFSAEFPKEGPSILRIQQVVRGDSAAYFCASSLRQGGTNTEAFFGQGTRLTVV.

The rearrangement uses TRBV6-2 or TRBV6-3 and TRBJ1-1, with D possibly being TRBD1 (6 bases). Germline V gene sequence: CDR1 MNHEY, CDR2 SVGEGT. CDR3 size: 14 residues. V was cut by 5 bases and J by 3 bases, with 13 bases left in between. CDR3 residues: CASSVLRGYTEAFF. Here the CDR3 DNA reads TGTGCCAGCAGTGTGCTGAGGGGGTACACTGAAGCTTTCTTT.